The sequence of this T cell receptor beta chain was determined in a study of cytomegalovirus exposure and HLA in healthy donors. The data were produced by immunoSEQ multiplex PCR, yet TCRdb's version contains in-frame clones alone and is incomplete. The table shows over 120,000 clones, with about 87% occurring only once. Turning to this clone: Antigen: not known.

Among the roughly 120 subjects of the validation cohort, separate from the approximately 700-subject first cohort, were the donors. CDR1 and CDR2 (germline): MNHEY, SMNVEV (reference sequence). This CDR3 comprises 16 residues. The junction had 6 bases not matched to a gene; V was cut back by 6 bases and J by 3 bases. Study-level results: In a later analysis, first-cohort TCR clusters were found to tend to co-occur in the approximately 120 validation repertoires.

The clonotype was recovered from a man aged 18 to 29 in good health and CMV-seropositive. Source material: PBMCs. The chain uses TRBV27 and TRBJ2-1; TRBD2 aligns across 12 bases. The CDR3 loop is CASRVLLAGGYNEQFF. Here the CDR3 DNA reads TGTGCCAGCAGGGTCTTACTAGCGGGAGGCTACAATGAGCAGTTCTTC.